These 20 T cell receptor beta chains were sequenced from one sample in a study of shared clonotypes between healthy human individuals. Profiled with immunoSEQ multiplex PCR; TCRdb holds only in-frame clones, not every one. The profile shows around 2,000,000 clones, about 95% of them singletons. CD45RO negativity and positive selection for CCR7 defined naive CD8 cells, a population that excluded terminally differentiated effector memory CD45RA+ cells. The sequencing input was naive CD8+ T cells sorted from blood. These receptors originate from a man younger than 30 in good health.

The rearrangement uses TRBV7-9 and TRBJ2-5, with D possibly called TRBD1 or TRBD2 (5 bases each). Germline-derived CDR1 and CDR2 are SEHNR and FQNEAQ (reference sequence). V was trimmed by 1 base and J by 4 bases, leaving 13 bases between them. The CDR3 loop spans 15 amino acids. The CDR3 sequence is CASSLVGAGGETQYF. CDR3 bases: TGTGCCAGCAGCTTAGTAGGGGCAGGAGGAGAGACCCAGTACTTC.

The chain links TRBV11-2 to TRBJ2-7, with D possibly matching TRBD2 (6 bases). The germline V gene has CDR1 SGHAT and CDR2 FQNNGV. This CDR3 comprises 15 residues. Trimming removed 1 base from V and 3 bases from J, with 13 bases in between. In nucleotides, the CDR3 is TGTGCCAGCAGCTTAGTCGGAGCGGAGGGCTACGAGCAGTACTTC. Translating it yields CASSLVGAEGYEQYF.

This chain connects TRBV29-1 to TRBJ2-1; 14 bases line up with TRBD2. This CDR3 contains 15 residues. With V trimmed by 3 bases and J by 4 bases, 2 bases remained unmatched. Germline V gives CDR1 SQVTM, CDR2 ANQGSEA. Written as DNA, the CDR3 is TGCAGCGTTGATAGGACTAGCGGGGGGTACAATGAGCAGTTCTTC. Its translation is CSVDRTSGGYNEQFF.

This sequence joins TRBV6-1 and TRBJ2-7; the D is unclear. CDR1 is MNHNS and CDR2 is SASEGT in the germline V gene. Trimming took off 7 bases at V and 12 bases at J, with 19 bases between the two ends. The CDR3 extends over 12 amino acids. CDR3 sequence (DNA): TGTGCCAGCACCGATAGTTCCTCCGAGTGGTACTTC. Translation: CASTDSSSEWYF.

This chain uses TRBV30 with TRBJ2-7; 7 nucleotides align to TRBD1. The V segment lost 2 bases and the J segment 5 bases; nucleotides outside the gene matches: 6. The CDR3 sequence is 13 residues long. The germline gives CDR1 GTSNPN, CDR2 SVGIG (reference sequence). This CDR3 is CAWSRTGADEQYF. The CDR3 nucleotides are TGTGCCTGGAGTAGAACAGGGGCAGACGAGCAGTACTTC.

The chain joins TRBV27 to TRBJ1-1, with TRBD1 matching 11 bases. V trimming: 6 bases; J trimming: 1 base; junction bases outside the gene matches: 10. There are 17 residues in the CDR3. From germline, CDR1 is MNHEY and CDR2 SMNVEV (reference sequence). CDR3 nucleotide sequence: TGTGCCAGCAGCCCAACTGGGACAGGGGGGTGGAACACTGAAGCTTTCTTT. Protein: CASSPTGTGGWNTEAFF.

This clone was observed once. This chain joins TRBV7-6 and TRBJ2-2; unclear D gene. CDR3 length: 14 residues. Trimming took off 0 bases at V and 5 bases at J, with 7 bases between the two ends. Per the germline V gene, CDR1 is SGHVS and CDR2 is FNYEAQ. CDR3 residues: CASSLASSTGELFF. The CDR3 DNA is TGTGCCAGCAGCTTAGCGTCCTCGACCGGGGAGCTGTTTTTT.

The CDR3 DNA reads TGTGCCAGCAGTTTCGGGACAGGGGGAGCTTCACCCCTCCACTTT. Protein product: CASSFGTGGASPLHF. The chain couples TRBV27 to TRBJ1-6; TRBD1 matches 11 bases. Trimming took 3 bases from V and 9 from J; bases not matched to a gene: 4. From germline, CDR1 is MNHEY and CDR2 SMNVEV (reference sequence). The CDR3 covers 15 residues.

The CDR3 DNA sequence: TGTGCCAGCAGCTTAGTTGGGAACCGGGATGGCTACACCTTC. Translating gives CASSLVGNRDGYTF. The genes are TRBV7-9 and TRBJ1-2; D gene uncertain. Germline V gene sequence: CDR1 SEHNR, CDR2 FQNEAQ (reference sequence). Trimming took off 1 base at V and 6 bases at J, with 12 bases between the two ends. The CDR3 contains 14 residues.

This chain links TRBV4-1 with TRBJ1-4; 8 bases are shared with TRBD1. Germline CDR1 is MGHRA and CDR2 is YSYEKL. Trimming took 8 bases from V and 5 from J; bases not matched to a gene: 10. This CDR3 comprises 15 residues. CDR3 sequence (DNA): TGCGCCAGCTCTGATGAGGGACAGGAAAATGAAAAACTGTTTTTT. Encoded protein: CASSDEGQENEKLFF.

The rearrangement links TRBV25-1 to TRBJ1-2; D is perhaps TRBD1 (5 bases). Germline V CDR1 and CDR2: MGHDK, SYGVNS. Deletions cut 3 bases from V and 4 bases from J, with 21 bases between. There are 17 residues in the CDR3. CDR3 bases: TGTGCCAGCAGTGATCACCCCCCCCGAGGGACCCCCTATGGCTACACCTTC. Translating it yields CASSDHPPRGTPYGYTF.

In regard to this clone: Other DNA sequences from this sample encode an identical CDR3 as well. The chain's CDR3 is CASSVATGSYEQYF. The DNA for the CDR3 is TGTGCCAGCAGCGTAGCGACAGGGTCCTACGAGCAGTACTTC. The chain is built from TRBV9 and TRBJ2-7, with 7 bases that match TRBD1. CDR3 size: 14 residues. With V trimmed by 0 bases and J by 1 base, 1 base remained unmatched. Germline CDR1 and CDR2: SGDLS and YYNGEE. Complete variable domain (other parts from reference TRBV9 and TRBJ2-7): DSGVTQTPKHLITATGQRVTLRCSPRSGDLSVYWYQQSLDQGLQFLIQYYNGEERAKGNILERFSAQQFPDLHSELNLSSLELGDSALYFCASSVATGSYEQYFGPGTRLTVT.

The chain uses TRBV10-2 and TRBJ1-1, with D perhaps matching TRBD1 (6 bases). The CDR3 is 14 residues long. V was clipped by 4 bases and J by 7 bases, with 16 bases between them. Germline loops: CDR1 WSHSY, CDR2 SAAADI. The CDR3 DNA reads TGCGCCAGCAGTGGACCAGGGGTAGGGGTTGAAGCTTTCTTT. This translates into CASSGPGVGVEAFF.

To note about this clone: This same CDR3 is encoded by further DNA sequences in the sample. The rearrangement joins TRBV7-9 to TRBJ2-7, with 8 positions matching TRBD1. CDR1 is SEHNR and CDR2 is FQNEAQ in the germline V gene (reference sequence). The CDR3 is made up of 15 amino acids. V trimming: 4 bases; J trimming: 2 bases; junction bases outside the gene matches: 7. The CDR3 DNA is TGTGCCAGCAGCTCCCCAGGGACAGGAGCCTACGAGCAGTACTTC. Translating gives CASSSPGTGAYEQYF.

The V call is TRBV6-1, the J call TRBJ1-5, with D unclear. The CDR3 is 15 amino acids. V gave up 4 bases and J gave up 5 bases, with 15 bases separating them. Looked up from germline, CDR1 is MNHNS and CDR2 is SASEGT. Written as DNA, the CDR3 is TGTGCCAGCAGTGCCCTAAGTGGCGTTCATCAGCCCCAGCATTTT. This sequence encodes CASSALSGVHQPQHF.

The chain has TRBV10-3 and TRBJ2-3; D may be TRBD2 (6 bases). The CDR3 runs to 19 residues. CDR1 is ENHRY and CDR2 is SYGVKD in the germline V gene. V was pared by 2 bases and J by 2 bases, with 23 bases between. This chain's CDR3 is CAISETFGILAQATDTQYF. As DNA, the CDR3 is TGTGCCATCAGTGAGACGTTTGGAATTCTAGCGCAAGCCACAGATACGCAGTATTTT.

On this clone: In the same sample, other DNA sequences code for this CDR3. The chain recombines TRBV28 with TRBJ2-7; 7 positions agree with TRBD2. The CDR3 length is 13 residues. The ends lost 2 bases at V and 4 bases at J; junction bases unmatched: 2. CDR1 is MDHEN and CDR2 is SYDVKM in the germline V gene. CDR3 sequence (DNA): TGTGCCAGCAGTTTACGCGGGAGTTACGAGCAGTACTTC. Its protein is CASSLRGSYEQYF.

The genes are TRBV13 and TRBJ2-7, with TRBD2 as a possible D gene (6 bases). Between the trimmed V and J ends, which lost 4 bases and 3 bases, there was a span of 19 bases. The CDR3 is 16 residues long. Germline CDR1 PRHDT, CDR2 FYEKMQ (reference sequence). The CDR3 DNA follows: TGTGCCAGCAGCTGGAGCCCGGGGGATCTTCGCTACGAGCAGTACTTC. Protein sequence: CASSWSPGDLRYEQYF.

The V gene is TRBV4-3, the J gene TRBJ2-7; D ambiguous. V dropped 0 bases and J dropped 0 bases, with 12 bases sitting between them. This CDR3 has 16 amino acids. Germline CDR1 LGHNA, CDR2 YSLEER. The chain's CDR3 is CASSQDWFSASYEQYF. The CDR3 DNA reads as TGCGCCAGCAGCCAAGATTGGTTCTCTGCCTCCTACGAGCAGTACTTC.

CDR3 sequence reads: CASSPTGEENTEAFF. The CDR3 nucleotides are TGTGCCAGCAGCCCCACAGGGGAGGAGAACACTGAAGCTTTCTTT. The V and J genes are TRBV13 and TRBJ1-1, with 7 bases aligning to TRBD1. Germline V CDR1 and CDR2: PRHDT, FYEKMQ (reference sequence). The V gene end was trimmed by 5 bases and the J gene end by 1 base; junction bases not matched to a gene: 7. This CDR3 has 15 amino acids.